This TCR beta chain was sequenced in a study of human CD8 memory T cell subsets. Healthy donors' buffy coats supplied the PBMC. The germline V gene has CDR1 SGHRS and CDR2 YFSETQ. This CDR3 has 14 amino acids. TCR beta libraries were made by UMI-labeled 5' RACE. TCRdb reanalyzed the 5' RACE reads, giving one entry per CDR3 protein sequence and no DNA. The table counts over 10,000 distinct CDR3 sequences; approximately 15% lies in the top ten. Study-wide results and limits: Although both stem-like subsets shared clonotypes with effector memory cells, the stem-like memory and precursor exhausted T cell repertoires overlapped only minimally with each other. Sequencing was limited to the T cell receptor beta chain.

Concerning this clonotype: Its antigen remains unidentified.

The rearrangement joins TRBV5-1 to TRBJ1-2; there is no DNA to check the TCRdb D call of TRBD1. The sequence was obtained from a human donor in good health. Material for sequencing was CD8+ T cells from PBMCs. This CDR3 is CASSLGTGLYGYTF.